A single sample gave rise to the 29 T cell receptor beta chains below, sequenced in a study of OX40 agonist ivuxolimab in advanced cancers. Libraries were prepared by immunoSEQ multiplex PCR; TCRdb keeps only in-frame clonotypes and omits some of them. Of some 140,000 clones listed, under 95% are singletons. Specimen: CD4+ or CD8+ T cells sorted from blood, collected in a trial of the OX40 agonist ivuxolimab. Receptor source: an adult with an advanced solid tumor such as melanoma, head and neck, liver or kidney cancer.

This clone came up once. The chain recombines TRBV7-2 with TRBJ2-7; D gene unclear. The V gene's germline CDR1 is SGHTA and CDR2 FQGNSA. V lost 0 bases to trimming and J lost 5 bases, with 2 bases between them. The CDR3 has 11 amino acids. The CDR3 DNA reads TGTGCCAGCAGCTTAGCGAACGAGCAGTACTTC. Protein sequence: CASSLANEQYF.

This chain joins TRBV6-5 and TRBJ2-7, with D hard to call. The V and J ends lost 7 bases and 7 bases respectively, with 20 bases between them. The length of the CDR3 is 14 residues. Germline V gene lookup returns CDR1 MNHEY and CDR2 SVGAGI. The CDR3 loop reads CASKTTPLVGEQYF. Written as DNA, the CDR3 is TGTGCCAGCAAAACAACGCCGCTGGTTGGGGAGCAGTACTTC.

V gene TRBV28 combines with J gene TRBJ2-3, with D possibly matching TRBD2 (6 bases). Germline V gives CDR1 MDHEN, CDR2 SYDVKM. V lost 3 bases and J lost 3, with 16 bases in between. The CDR3 runs 16 residues. CDR3 in amino acids: CASSLGGALLTDTQYF. The CDR3 nucleotides read TGTGCCAGCAGTTTGGGCGGGGCGTTACTGACAGATACGCAGTATTTT.

This clone appeared once. V usage is TRBV7-9 and J usage is TRBJ1-6, with 7 bases identical to TRBD1. The CDR3 is 13 residues long. Germline V gives CDR1 SEHNR, CDR2 FQNEAQ (reference sequence). Trimming at V came to 3 bases and at J to 10 bases, leaving 3 bases not matched to a gene. CDR3: CASSLTGQSPLHF. The CDR3 bases are TGTGCCAGCAGCTTGACAGGGCAGTCACCCCTCCACTTT.

The chain joins TRBV2 to TRBJ1-1; the D is unclear. The CDR3 spans 14 residues. V was clipped by 7 bases and J by 6 bases, with 18 bases between them. In germline, CDR1 is SNHLY, CDR2 FYNNEI. CDR3: CASNPAGRASEAFF. The DNA of the CDR3 is TGTGCCAGCAACCCCGCGGGGAGAGCTTCTGAAGCTTTCTTT.

This chain connects TRBV27 to TRBJ1-2; D is possibly TRBD1 (6 bases). This CDR3 contains 13 residues. Trimming cost V 5 bases and J 4 bases, with 11 bases left between them. The germline CDR1 and CDR2 sequences are MNHEY and SMNVEV (reference sequence). CDR3 in DNA: TGTGCCAGCAGTCTCCGGGGGGCCTATGGCTACACCTTC. It codes for CASSLRGAYGYTF.

The chain is built from TRBV19 and TRBJ2-5; tentative D call: TRBD2 (7 bases). The end of the DNA fits TRBJ2-7 better, so the J call may be wrong. This CDR3 spans 15 amino acids. The germline V gene has CDR1 LNHDA and CDR2 SQIVND (reference sequence). The CDR3 protein is CASSRGGRVTYEQYF. CDR3 nucleotide sequence: TGTGCCAGTAGTAGGGGGGGCAGGGTTACCTACGAGCAGTACTTC.

The CDR3 is CASSFSWGAVTEAFF. The CDR3 region has the DNA TGTGCCAGCAGCTTTTCGTGGGGCGCGGTCACTGAAGCTTTCTTT. The chain recombines TRBV7-2 with TRBJ1-1; tentative D call: TRBD1 (5 bases). This CDR3 is 15 amino acids long. Deletions cut 3 bases from V and 4 bases from J, with 15 bases between. Looked up from germline, CDR1 is SGHTA and CDR2 is FQGNSA.

J is TRBJ2-7 and V is TRBV9; tentatively, D is TRBD1 or TRBD2 (5 bases each). CDR3 size: 18 residues. Trimming removed 0 bases at V and 1 base at J, with 20 bases between. Germline-derived CDR1 and CDR2 are SGDLS and YYNGEE. The CDR3 sequence is CASSVVVRGQTYSYEQYF. In DNA form, the CDR3 reads TGTGCCAGCAGCGTAGTAGTTCGGGGCCAGACGTATTCCTACGAGCAGTACTTC. The entire variable domain, with the rest obtained from reference TRBV9 and TRBJ2-7, is as follows: DSGVTQTPKHLITATGQRVTLRCSPRSGDLSVYWYQQSLDQGLQFLIQYYNGEERAKGNILERFSAQQFPDLHSELNLSSLELGDSALYFCASSVVVRGQTYSYEQYFGPGTRLTVT.

This clone was counted a single time. V usage is TRBV7-7 and J usage is TRBJ2-7; D tentatively fits TRBD1 or TRBD2 (6 bases each). Trimming removed 0 bases at V and 2 bases at J, with 11 bases between. Germline lookup yields CDR1 SSHAT and CDR2 FNYEAQ (reference sequence). The CDR3 is 15 residues long. CDR3 amino acids: CASSLARGGPYEQYF. CDR3 DNA sequence: TGTGCCAGCAGCTTAGCCCGAGGGGGGCCCTACGAGCAGTACTTC.

The chain is built from TRBV7-9 and TRBJ1-1; 9 bases match TRBD1. The CDR3 is 14 amino acids. Germline V gene data show CDR1 as SEHNR and CDR2 as FQNEAQ (reference sequence). Trimming took 1 base from V and 4 from J; bases not matched to a gene: 1. In DNA, the CDR3 is TGTGCCAGCAGCTTAGGGGACAGGGCCACTGAAGCTTTCTTT. Amino acids: CASSLGDRATEAFF.

J is TRBJ1-1 and V is TRBV4-1, with 7 bases fitting TRBD1. V lost 3 bases and J lost 2; bases outside the gene matches: 6. The germline V gene has CDR1 MGHRA and CDR2 YSYEKL. The CDR3 extends over 15 amino acids. CDR3 sequence (DNA): TGCGCCAGCAGCCAGGGCGGGACAGCAAACACTGAAGCTTTCTTT. This codes for CASSQGGTANTEAFF.

The chain links TRBV2 to TRBJ2-6; no firm D call. V dropped 2 bases and J dropped 1 base, with 6 bases sitting between them. Germline assignment: CDR1 SNHLY and CDR2 FYNNEI. The CDR3 sequence is 15 residues long. The CDR3 DNA reads TGTGCCAGCAGTGAATATGGGTCTGGGGCCAACGTCCTGACTTTC. This translates into CASSEYGSGANVLTF.

The chain couples TRBV6-6 to TRBJ2-7, with TRBD1 identical over 8 bases. Germline V gene sequence: CDR1 MNHNY, CDR2 SVGAGI (reference sequence). The CDR3 totals 14 residues. J lost 3 bases, V lost 5 bases, and 6 bases had no gene match. CDR3 in amino acids: CASSDRGSNYEQYF. The CDR3 coding sequence is TGTGCCAGCAGTGACAGGGGTAGCAACTACGAGCAGTACTTC.

V gene TRBV30 combines with J gene TRBJ2-2; no definite D call. Germline CDR1 reads GTSNPN; CDR2 reads SVGIG (reference sequence). V shed 3 bases and J shed 1 base, with 18 bases lying between them. This CDR3 comprises 17 residues. The CDR3 is CAWSEIGRNLNTGELFF. The CDR3 coding sequence is TGTGCCTGGAGCGAAATTGGGCGAAACTTGAACACCGGGGAGCTGTTTTTT.

This clone was recorded a few times. The rearrangement joins TRBV2 to TRBJ1-5; tentative D call: TRBD1 (5 bases). Germline values: CDR1 SNHLY, CDR2 FYNNEI. The CDR3 has 15 amino acids. With 4 bases removed from V and 1 base from J, the gap between germline ends came to 11 bases. The chain's CDR3 is CASSGAGTSNQPQHF. The CDR3 coding sequence is TGTGCCAGCAGTGGGGCAGGGACGAGCAATCAGCCCCAGCATTTT.

This chain joins TRBV28 and TRBJ2-7; D may be TRBD1 (6 bases). CDR1 is MDHEN and CDR2 is SYDVKM in the germline V gene. The CDR3 runs to 17 residues. V was shortened by 4 bases and J by 3 bases, with 22 bases between the two germline ends. This chain's CDR3 is CASSSPRLVTRGYEQYF. The CDR3 DNA reads TGTGCCAGCAGTTCCCCTCGACTGGTTACCAGGGGCTACGAGCAGTACTTC.

This clone was counted between two and nine times. This chain joins TRBV14 and TRBJ1-3; no firm D call. The germline V gene has CDR1 SGHDN and CDR2 FVKESK. The CDR3 contains 15 residues. Trimming shortened V by 0 bases and J by 5 bases, and 11 bases separated the two germline ends. As DNA, the CDR3 is TGTGCCAGCAGCCAAGAGAGGGTATTAAGAAACACCATATATTTT. This translates into CASSQERVLRNTIYF.

The J gene is TRBJ1-6, the V gene TRBV15, with D possibly being TRBD1 (6 bases). V gave up 6 bases and J gave up 10 bases, with 16 bases separating them. The V gene's germline CDR1 is LNHNV and CDR2 YYDKDF (reference sequence). The CDR3 totals 14 residues. CDR3 loop: CATRMTTGISPLHF. DNA for the CDR3: TGTGCCACCAGAATGACAACAGGGATCTCACCCCTCCACTTT.

This rearrangement joins TRBV28 to TRBJ1-2; TRBD1 is a possible D gene (5 bases). Germline values: CDR1 MDHEN, CDR2 SYDVKM. The V gene lost 4 bases and the J gene lost 6 bases, with 24 bases spanning the gap. The length of the CDR3 is 17 residues. The CDR3: CASSSGTTATGTNGYTF. The CDR3 DNA is TGTGCCAGCAGTTCCGGGACTACGGCTACGGGGACGAATGGCTACACCTTC.

The chain joins TRBV21-1 to TRBJ2-3; the tabulated D call, TRBD1, remains unverified against the DNA. TRBV21-1 is annotated as a pseudogene. The CDR3 totals 16 residues. CDR3 nucleotide sequence: TGTGCCAGCAGCAAAGGGGGCACATGTAGCACAGATACGCAGTATTTT. Protein: CASSKGGTCSTDTQYF.

There are many counts of this clone. This sequence joins TRBV5-6 and TRBJ1-1; TRBD1 is a possible D gene (6 bases). CDR1 and CDR2 (germline): SGHDT, YYEEEE. V lost 4 bases, J lost 11 bases, and 15 bases lay in between. The CDR3 is 12 amino acids. The CDR3 DNA is TGTGCCAGCAGCACGACAGGATTGGTGGCTTTCTTT. Translated, it gives CASSTTGLVAFF.

CDR3 protein: CASSWDGGDTIYF. Written as DNA, the CDR3 is TGTGCCAGCAGTTGGGACGGAGGGGACACCATATATTTT. The V and J genes are TRBV7-9 and TRBJ1-3, with D tentatively TRBD1 (5 bases). V dropped 6 bases and J dropped 8 bases, with 14 bases sitting between them. CDR1 is SEHNR and CDR2 is FQNEAQ in the germline V gene (reference sequence). This CDR3 has 13 residues.

The chain joins TRBV5-4 to TRBJ1-2, with a tentative D call TRBD1 (6 bases). V lost 1 base and J 5 bases, leaving 12 bases between the germline ends. Looked up from germline, CDR1 is SGHNT and CDR2 is YYREEE (reference sequence). The CDR3 runs 14 residues. As DNA, the CDR3 is TGTGCCAGCAGCTTGAGCGGGGGCGCTTATGGCTACACCTTC. Protein product: CASSLSGGAYGYTF.

This chain connects TRBV25-1 to TRBJ2-5, with TRBD1 matching 11 bases. Trimming removed 3 bases from V and 1 base from J; junction bases left unmatched: 7. Germline-derived CDR1 and CDR2 are MGHDK and SYGVNS. CDR3 length: 17 amino acids. The CDR3: CASSEIRTGGLQETQYF. The DNA of the CDR3 is TGTGCCAGCAGTGAGATTCGGACAGGGGGCCTCCAAGAGACCCAGTACTTC.

The gene calls are TRBV7-3 and TRBJ2-2, with no clear D. Germline CDR1 SGHTA, CDR2 FQGTGA. The CDR3 length is 13 residues. V was pared by 5 bases and J by 5 bases, with 9 bases between. The CDR3 DNA is TGTGCCAGCAGCGAGACTGTGACCGGGGAGCTGTTTTTT. Protein: CASSETVTGELFF.

This sequence joins TRBV19 and TRBJ2-1, with 12 bases fitting TRBD2. The CDR3 is made up of 15 amino acids. V shed 5 bases, J shed 9 bases, and the junction held 8 bases outside the gene matches. Germline V gene sequence: CDR1 LNHDA, CDR2 SQIVND (reference sequence). CDR3 DNA sequence: TGTGCCAGTAGTGCCCTACTAGCGGGAGGATTTGAGCAGTTCTTC. Translation: CASSALLAGGFEQFF.

The rearrangement links TRBV5-4 to TRBJ1-1; TRBD1 agrees at 7 bases. V lost 4 bases to trimming and J lost 4 bases; unmatched junction nucleotides: 10. The CDR3 covers 15 residues. Germline CDR1 and CDR2: SGHNT and YYREEE (reference sequence). In DNA, the CDR3 is TGTGCCAGCAGCCCTACAGGGGCCCAGACCACTGAAGCTTTCTTT. It encodes CASSPTGAQTTEAFF.

This clone showed up just once. The rearrangement links TRBV9 to TRBJ2-1; 8 bases agree with TRBD2. Germline loops: CDR1 SGDLS, CDR2 YYNGEE. The V and J ends lost 3 bases and 6 bases, in that order; junction bases with no gene match: 8. There are 15 residues in the CDR3. DNA of the CDR3: TGTGCCAGCAGCGACGGACTAGCAGATACCAATGAGCAGTTCTTC. Protein product: CASSDGLADTNEQFF.